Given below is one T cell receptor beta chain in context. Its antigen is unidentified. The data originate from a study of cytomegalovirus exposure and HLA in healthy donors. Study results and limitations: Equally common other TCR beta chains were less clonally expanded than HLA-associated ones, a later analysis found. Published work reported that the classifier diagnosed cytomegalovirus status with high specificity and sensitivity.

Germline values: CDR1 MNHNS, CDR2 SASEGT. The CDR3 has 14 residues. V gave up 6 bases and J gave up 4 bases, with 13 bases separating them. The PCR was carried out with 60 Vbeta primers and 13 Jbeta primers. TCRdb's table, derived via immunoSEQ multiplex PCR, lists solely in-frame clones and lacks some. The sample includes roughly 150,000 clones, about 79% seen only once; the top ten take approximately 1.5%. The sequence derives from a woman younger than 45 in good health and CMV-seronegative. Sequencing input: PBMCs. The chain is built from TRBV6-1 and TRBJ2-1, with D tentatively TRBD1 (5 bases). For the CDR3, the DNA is TGTGCCAGCAGGGACACCCACCAGTACAATGAGCAGTTCTTC. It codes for CASRDTHQYNEQFF.